Below are 8 T cell receptor beta chains sequenced from a single sample in a study of identical twins. TCRdb reprocessed the 5' RACE reads with MiXCR, giving one entry per CDR3 protein. The sample has a few hundred thousand distinct CDR3 sequences, roughly an eighth seen once. This sample also belongs to another study, concerning yellow fever vaccine responses in identical twins.

The sequenced sample was CD4+ T cells sorted from blood. These receptors all stem from a woman under 30 in good health.

This clonotype has a handful of counts. The chain joins TRBV2 to TRBJ2-4; D gene ambiguous. V was clipped by 8 bases and J by 0 bases, with 11 bases between them. The CDR3 is 14 amino acids. In germline, CDR1 is SNHLY, CDR2 FYNNEI. CDR3 DNA sequence: TGTGCCAGCCGTGGCGAACTAGCCAAAAACATTCAGTACTTC. Its translation is CASRGELAKNIQYF.

The chain has TRBV5-1 and TRBJ2-5; 9 bases are shared with TRBD1. The V segment lost 2 bases and the J segment 4 bases; nucleotides outside the gene matches: 6. The CDR3 runs 15 residues. In germline, CDR1 is SGHRS, CDR2 YFSETQ. The CDR3 DNA reads TGCGCCAGCAGCTTTACCGGGACAGGGAGAGAGACCCAGTACTTC. It is translated as CASSFTGTGRETQYF.

This clonotype was detected only a few times. V gene TRBV28 combines with J gene TRBJ2-7; a weak D match, TRBD2 (6 bases). Germline V gene sequence: CDR1 MDHEN, CDR2 SYDVKM. V lost 4 bases and J lost 1, with 11 bases in between. CDR3 length: 14 residues. The CDR3 DNA follows: TGTGCCAGCAGTTCGTATAGCGGATCCTACGAGCAGTACTTC. Translation gives CASSSYSGSYEQYF.

This clonotype was observed a handful of times. The V gene is TRBV27, the J gene TRBJ2-5; 9 bases agree with TRBD2. The germline V gene has CDR1 MNHEY and CDR2 SMNVEV (reference sequence). The CDR3 length is 16 residues. V was clipped by 5 bases and J by 5 bases; unmatched bases: 12. The CDR3 loop is CASSVSWAGGQETQYF. Written as DNA, the CDR3 is TGTGCCAGCAGTGTCTCCTGGGCGGGGGGGCAGGAGACCCAGTACTTC.

The chain employs TRBV29-1 and TRBJ2-7; D tentatively reads TRBD1 or TRBD2 (6 bases each). The CDR3 sequence is 11 residues long. V was cut by 7 bases and J by 11 bases, with 18 bases left in between. CDR1 and CDR2 from the germline V gene are SQVTM and ANQGSEA. The CDR3 loop is CSGGSGAEEYF. In DNA, the CDR3 is TGCAGCGGTGGTTCGGGGGCGGAGGAGTACTTC.

This clonotype has a count of ten or more. J is TRBJ2-5 and V is TRBV3-1; TRBD1 matches at 7 bases. The germline V gene encodes CDR1 LGHDT and CDR2 YNNKEL (reference sequence). This CDR3 has 14 residues. V lost 4 bases and J lost 5; bases outside the gene matches: 7. CDR3 sequence: CASSPRGGRETQYF. The CDR3 DNA follows: TGTGCCAGCAGCCCCCGAGGGGGCAGGGAGACCCAGTACTTC.

This clonotype has at least ten counts. CDR3 DNA sequence: TGTGCCAGCAGCCATGACAGGGAATCCTATGGCTACACCTTC. This sequence encodes CASSHDRESYGYTF. The chain has TRBV7-2 and TRBJ1-2, with 7 bases aligning to TRBD1. The CDR3 spans 14 residues. J gave up 4 bases and V 5 bases, and 7 bases lay outside the gene matches. Germline-derived CDR1 and CDR2 are SGHTA and FQGNSA.

Comments on this clonotype: One end of the junction fails to match germline, which may point to a read error. V is TRBV7-7 and J is TRBJ2-2; the D call may be TRBD1 or TRBD2 (6 bases each). Germline loops: CDR1 SSHAT, CDR2 FNYEAQ (reference sequence). CDR3 length: 15 residues. The CDR3 region is CASSPLGGITGELFF. Written as DNA, the CDR3 is TGTGCTAGCAGCCCATTGGGGGGCATCACCGGGGAGCTGTTTTTT.